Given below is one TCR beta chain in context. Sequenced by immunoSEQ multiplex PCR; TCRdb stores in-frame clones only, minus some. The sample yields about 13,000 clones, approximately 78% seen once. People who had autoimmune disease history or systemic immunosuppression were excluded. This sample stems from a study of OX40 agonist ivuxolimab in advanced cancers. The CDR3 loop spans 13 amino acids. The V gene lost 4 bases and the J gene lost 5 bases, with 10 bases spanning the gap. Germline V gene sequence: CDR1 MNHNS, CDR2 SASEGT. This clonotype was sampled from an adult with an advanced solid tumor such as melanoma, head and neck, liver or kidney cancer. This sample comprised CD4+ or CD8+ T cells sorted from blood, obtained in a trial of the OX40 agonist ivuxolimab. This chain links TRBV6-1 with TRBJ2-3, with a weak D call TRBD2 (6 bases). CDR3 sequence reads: CASSGGELDTQYF. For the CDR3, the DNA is TGTGCCAGCAGTGGGGGGGAGCTAGATACGCAGTATTTT.